The following is a TCR beta chain sequence with its context. The target antigen is unknown. A second PCR, run for about 7 to 11 cycles, used a sample-barcoded 5' primer plus a J-beta primer mix. The authors tagged each cDNA molecule using a template-switch adaptor with 12 random nucleotides. From the 5' RACE reads, TCRdb called clonotypes with MiXCR, one entry per CDR3 protein. The table lists about 1.4 million distinct CDR3 sequences, around 55% of them singletons. The data were taken from a study of blood T cells in healthy people across ages. Points from the study as a whole: Researchers deemed the diversity estimates from one million T cells underestimates. For the donors, CMV status was unknown and possibly confounded expanded clonotype changes. Naive T cell percentage showed a strong correlation with TCR beta diversity.

The TCR comes from a man aged 18 to 29 in good health. Sequencing input: blood.

In DNA, the CDR3 is TGTGCCACCAGCAGAGACCAGGGGAGCTACGAGCAGTACTTC. Its protein product is CATSRDQGSYEQYF. The chain is built from TRBV15 and TRBJ2-7; the D gene is possibly TRBD1 (6 bases). V was shortened by 0 bases and J by 3 bases, with 9 bases between the two germline ends. The CDR3 covers 14 residues. In germline, CDR1 is LNHNV, CDR2 YYDKDF (reference sequence). The full variable domain, its missing parts supplied by reference TRBV15 and TRBJ2-7, is DAMVIQNPRYQVTQFGKPVTLSCSQTLNHNVMYWYQQKSSQAPKLLFHYYDKDFNNEADTPDNFQSRRPNTSFCFLDIRSPGLGDTAMYLCATSRDQGSYEQYFGPGTRLTVT.